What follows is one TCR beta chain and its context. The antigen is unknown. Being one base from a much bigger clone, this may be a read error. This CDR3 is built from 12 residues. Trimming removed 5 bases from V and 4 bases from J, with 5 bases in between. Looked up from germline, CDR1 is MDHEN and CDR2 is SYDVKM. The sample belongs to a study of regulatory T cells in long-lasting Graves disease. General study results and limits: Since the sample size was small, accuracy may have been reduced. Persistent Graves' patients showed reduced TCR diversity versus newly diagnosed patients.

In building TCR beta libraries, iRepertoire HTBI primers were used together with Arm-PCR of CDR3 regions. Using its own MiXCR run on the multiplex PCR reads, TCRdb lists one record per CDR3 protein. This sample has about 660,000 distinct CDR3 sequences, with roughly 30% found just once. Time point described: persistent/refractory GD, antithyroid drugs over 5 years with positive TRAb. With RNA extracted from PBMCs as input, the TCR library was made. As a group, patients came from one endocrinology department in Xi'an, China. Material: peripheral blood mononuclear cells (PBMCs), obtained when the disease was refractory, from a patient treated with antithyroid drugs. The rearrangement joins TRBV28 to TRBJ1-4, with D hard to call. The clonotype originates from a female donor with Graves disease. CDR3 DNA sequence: TGTGCCAGCAGTCTCAGTAATGAAAAACTGTTTTTT. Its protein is CASSLSNEKLFF.